Below, 26 T cell receptor beta chains from the same sample are listed, as sequenced in a study of CXCR3-negative and CXCR3-positive naive CD8 T cells. No antigen is known for these receptors. 5' RACE that incorporated UMI labels was used to prepare the TRB cDNA libraries. TCRdb reanalyzed the 5' RACE reads and collapses them to one entry per CDR3 protein, without DNA. This table lists some 100,000 distinct CDR3 sequences. Whole-study results and caveats: CXCR3-positive naive cells carried more hydrophobic TRB CDR3s than CXCR3-negative ones.

Material for sequencing was naive CXCR3+ CD8+ T cells from blood. As to subset: CD45RO-CCR7+CD27+CD95- naive CD8+ T cells expressing CXCR3 (TNR3+). The source of these receptors is a human donor in good health. Some clones in this sample may be carry-over from other donors' samples.

The chain employs TRBV19 and TRBJ1-5; there is no DNA to check the TCRdb D call of TRBD1. The CDR3 is 13 amino acids. CDR1 is LNHDA, CDR2 SQIVND, per germline (reference sequence). CDR3 sequence: CASHWGGSQPQHF.

The rearrangement links TRBV9 to TRBJ2-2. Germline V CDR1 and CDR2: SGDLS, YYNGEE. The CDR3 runs to 12 residues. The CDR3 protein is CASNPDTGELFF.

The chain links TRBV28 to TRBJ1-3; TCRdb's D gene call, TRBD1, goes unchecked for lack of DNA. The germline V gene has CDR1 MDHEN and CDR2 SYDVKM. The CDR3 extends over 16 amino acids. Here the CDR3 reads CASSLGRTFSGNTIYF. The whole variable domain, filled in from reference TRBV28 and TRBJ1-3, reads DVKVTQSSRYLVKRTGEKVFLECVQDMDHENMFWYRQDPGLGLRLIYFSYDVKMKEKGDIPEGYSVSREKKERFSLILESASTNQTSMYLCASSLGRTFSGNTIYFGEGSWLTVV.

The chain has TRBV18 and TRBJ1-6; the D call from TCRdb, TRBD1, cannot be confirmed without DNA. The CDR3 has 16 residues. Germline V lookup: CDR1 KGHSH, CDR2 LQKENI. CDR3 residues: CASSPGQSFYNSPLHF.

The chain combines TRBV11-3 with TRBJ1-2; TCRdb designates TRBD1, a call that cannot be tested without DNA. Germline V CDR1 and CDR2: SGHNT, YENEEA. This CDR3 spans 15 amino acids. The CDR3 protein is CASSLTPGQGYGYTF.

The chain uses TRBV7-9 and TRBJ2-3; the TCRdb D gene call, TRBD2, has no DNA to confirm it. The length of the CDR3 is 14 residues. Germline CDR1 and CDR2: SEHNR and FQNEAQ (reference sequence). The CDR3 reads CASTRDWRVDTQYF.

J is TRBJ2-7 and V is TRBV14; without DNA, the TCRdb call of TRBD2 cannot be checked. Germline CDR1 SGHDN, CDR2 FVKESK. The CDR3 has 19 residues. This CDR3 is CASSHLLGRGEDPYYEQYF.

This chain connects TRBV7-9 to TRBJ1-1; TCRdb outputs TRBD1, but without DNA this stays unchecked. Germline-derived CDR1 and CDR2 are SEHNR and FQNEAQ (reference sequence). CDR3 size: 15 residues. Here the CDR3 reads CASSQAGQGNTEAFF.

This rearrangement joins TRBV20-1 to TRBJ2-7. The CDR3 is made up of 12 amino acids. Germline V gives CDR1 DFQATT, CDR2 SNEGSKA (reference sequence). The CDR3 sequence: CSAHQVRYEQYF.

The rearrangement uses TRBV29-1 and TRBJ2-7; without DNA, the TCRdb call of TRBD2 cannot be checked. Germline lookup yields CDR1 SQVTM and CDR2 ANQGSEA. There are 15 residues in the CDR3. This CDR3 is CSVEMVAGGLDEQYF.

V is TRBV20-1 and J is TRBJ2-1. Germline CDR1 DFQATT, CDR2 SNEGSKA (reference sequence). CDR3 length: 12 residues. This CDR3 reads CSVEVPTHEQFF.

The CDR3: CASSELAGSTDTQYF. The V call is TRBV6-4, the J call TRBJ2-3; TCRdb's D call, TRBD2, is unchecked because there is no DNA. Germline CDR1 reads MRHNA; CDR2 reads SNTAGT. This CDR3 contains 15 residues.

The chain's CDR3 is CSARLPGGFEKAFF. V is TRBV20-1 and J is TRBJ1-1. Looked up from germline, CDR1 is DFQATT and CDR2 is SNEGSKA (reference sequence). The CDR3 totals 14 residues.

This chain connects TRBV29-1 to TRBJ2-7; the D call from TCRdb, TRBD2, cannot be confirmed without DNA. CDR1 SQVTM and CDR2 ANQGSEA come from the germline V gene. This CDR3 has 14 residues. This chain's CDR3 is CSVEFKGRTYEQYF.

The chain combines TRBV27 with TRBJ2-1; lacking DNA, the TRBD2 call made by TCRdb goes unchecked. Germline V CDR1 and CDR2: MNHEY, SMNVEV (reference sequence). CDR3 length: 14 amino acids. The CDR3 sequence is CASSWAGGFNEQFF.

The chain links TRBV29-1 to TRBJ2-3; the TCRdb call, TRBD1, lacks DNA for checking. This CDR3 comprises 15 residues. Germline CDR1 is SQVTM and CDR2 is ANQGSEA. The CDR3 reads CSVELSRGSTDTQYF.

The rearrangement uses TRBV28 and TRBJ2-7; with no DNA, the TCRdb D assignment of TRBD1 cannot be verified. Germline loops: CDR1 MDHEN, CDR2 SYDVKM. This CDR3 has 14 amino acids. This CDR3 reads CASSLIQGANEQYF.

The chain carries TRBV7-9 and TRBJ2-1; TCRdb picks TRBD2, but there is no DNA to check that call. This CDR3 comprises 16 residues. Looked up from germline, CDR1 is SEHNR and CDR2 is FQNEAQ (reference sequence). The CDR3 sequence: CASSPRDSEFHNEQFF.

This sequence joins TRBV24-1 and TRBJ2-3; TCRdb's D gene call, TRBD2, goes unchecked for lack of DNA. The germline gives CDR1 KGHDR, CDR2 SFDVKD. The CDR3 sequence is 17 residues long. Here the CDR3 reads CATSEGTSGRVADTQYF.

The chain combines TRBV7-8 with TRBJ1-2; the D call from TCRdb, TRBD1, cannot be confirmed without DNA. Germline V gene data show CDR1 as SGHVS and CDR2 as FQNEAQ. There are 13 residues in the CDR3. The CDR3 loop reads CASSLGADLDYTF. Full variable domain (outside the CDR3, taken from reference TRBV7-8 and TRBJ1-2): GAGVSQSPRYKVAKRGQDVALRCDPISGHVSLFWYQQALGQGPEFLTYFQNEAQLDKSGLPSDRFFAERPEGSVSTLKIQRTQQEDSAVYLCASSLGADLDYTFGSGTRLTVV.

J is TRBJ2-7 and V is TRBV7-2; the TCRdb D gene call, TRBD1, has no DNA to confirm it. This CDR3 comprises 16 residues. Germline V gene data show CDR1 as SGHTA and CDR2 as FQGNSA. The CDR3 is CASSWRRAGGFYEQYF.

The chain couples TRBV14 to TRBJ2-3; TCRdb proposes TRBD1, but this gene call is untestable without DNA. The CDR3 has 14 amino acids. Germline lookup yields CDR1 SGHDN and CDR2 FVKESK. CDR3 residues: CASSQGWGSDTQYF.

This chain uses TRBV25-1 with TRBJ2-1. Per the germline V gene, CDR1 is MGHDK and CDR2 is SYGVNS. This CDR3 has 18 amino acids. CDR3: CASSDLAVGRKVLNEQFF. The variable domain in full, with the rest retrieved from reference TRBV25-1 and TRBJ2-1, is EADIYQTPRYLVIGTGKKITLECSQTMGHDKMYWYQQDPGMELHLIHYSYGVNSTEKGDLSSESTVSRIRTEHFPLTLESARPSHTSQYLCASSDLAVGRKVLNEQFFGPGTRLTVL.

The rearrangement joins TRBV11-3 to TRBJ2-3; there is no DNA to check the TCRdb D call of TRBD1. CDR3 length: 17 residues. The germline CDR1 and CDR2 sequences are SGHNT and YENEEA. The CDR3 sequence: CASSLSSGTGVTDTQYF.

V usage is TRBV18 and J usage is TRBJ2-7; with no DNA, the TCRdb D assignment of TRBD1 cannot be verified. This CDR3 is built from 18 residues. Per germline, CDR1 KGHSH and CDR2 LQKENI. The CDR3 here is CASSPNIAGADHYYEQYF.

This chain joins TRBV15 and TRBJ2-7. This CDR3 is 17 amino acids long. CDR1 LNHNV and CDR2 YYDKDF come from the germline V gene (reference sequence). The CDR3: CATSRNPLNQVAYEQYF.